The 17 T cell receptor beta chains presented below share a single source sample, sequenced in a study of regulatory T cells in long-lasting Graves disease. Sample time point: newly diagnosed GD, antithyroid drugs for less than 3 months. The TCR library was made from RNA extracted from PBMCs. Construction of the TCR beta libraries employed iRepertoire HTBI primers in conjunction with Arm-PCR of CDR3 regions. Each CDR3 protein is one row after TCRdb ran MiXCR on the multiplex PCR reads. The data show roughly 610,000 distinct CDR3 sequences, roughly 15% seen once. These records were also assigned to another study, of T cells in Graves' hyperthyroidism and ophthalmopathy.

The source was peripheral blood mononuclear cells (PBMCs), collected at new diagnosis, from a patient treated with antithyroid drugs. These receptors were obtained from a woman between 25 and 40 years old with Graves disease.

CDR3 region: CASSYGTAINQPQHF. The CDR3 DNA reads as TGTGCCAGCAGCTACGGGACAGCCATCAATCAGCCCCAGCATTTT. V is TRBV7-2 and J is TRBJ1-5, with 7 bases that match TRBD1. There are 15 residues in the CDR3. The V segment lost 4 bases and the J segment 3 bases; nucleotides outside the gene matches: 6. CDR1 is SGHTA and CDR2 is FQGNSA in the germline V gene.

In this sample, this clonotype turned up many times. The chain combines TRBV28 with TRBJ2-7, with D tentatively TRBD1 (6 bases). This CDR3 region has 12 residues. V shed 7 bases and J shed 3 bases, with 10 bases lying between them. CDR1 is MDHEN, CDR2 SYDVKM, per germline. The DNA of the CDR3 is TGTGCCAGCACAACAGGGCTCTACGAGCAGTACTTC. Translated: CASTTGLYEQYF.

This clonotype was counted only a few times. The DNA for the CDR3 is TGCAGTGGTCGAAGGGGGCAGGGGGAGACCCAGTACTTC. Residues: CSGRRGQGETQYF. The V gene is TRBV20-1, the J gene TRBJ2-3; 7 positions match TRBD1. The J call may be wrong; the DNA end is better matched by TRBJ2-5. CDR3 length: 13 residues. The V gene's germline CDR1 is DFQATT and CDR2 SNEGSKA (reference sequence).

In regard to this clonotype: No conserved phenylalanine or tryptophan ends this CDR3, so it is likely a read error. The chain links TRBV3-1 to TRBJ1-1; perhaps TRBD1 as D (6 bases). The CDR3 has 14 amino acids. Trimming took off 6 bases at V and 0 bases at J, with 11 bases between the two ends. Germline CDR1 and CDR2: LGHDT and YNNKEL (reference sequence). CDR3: CASSLGQLNTEAFL. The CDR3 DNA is TGTGCCAGCAGTCTAGGACAGCTGAACACTGAAGCTTTCCTT.

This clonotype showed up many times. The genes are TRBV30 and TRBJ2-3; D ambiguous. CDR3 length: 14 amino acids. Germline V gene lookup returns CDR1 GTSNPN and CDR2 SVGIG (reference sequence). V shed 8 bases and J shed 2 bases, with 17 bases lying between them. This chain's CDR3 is CALQAAAPTDTQYF. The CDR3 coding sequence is TGTGCCCTACAAGCCGCGGCCCCCACAGATACGCAGTATTTT.

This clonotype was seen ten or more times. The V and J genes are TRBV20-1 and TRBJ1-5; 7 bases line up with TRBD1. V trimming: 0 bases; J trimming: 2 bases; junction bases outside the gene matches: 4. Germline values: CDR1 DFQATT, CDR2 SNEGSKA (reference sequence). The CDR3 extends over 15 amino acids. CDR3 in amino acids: CSARDLGQGNQPQHF. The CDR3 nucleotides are TGCAGTGCTAGAGACCTAGGACAGGGCAATCAGCCCCAGCATTTT.

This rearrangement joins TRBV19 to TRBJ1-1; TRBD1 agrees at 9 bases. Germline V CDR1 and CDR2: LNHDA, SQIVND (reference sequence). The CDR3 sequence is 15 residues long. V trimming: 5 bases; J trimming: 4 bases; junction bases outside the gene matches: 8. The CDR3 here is CASSSKTTGGTEAFF. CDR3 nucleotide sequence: TGTGCCAGTAGTTCAAAGACGACAGGGGGCACTGAAGCTTTCTTT.

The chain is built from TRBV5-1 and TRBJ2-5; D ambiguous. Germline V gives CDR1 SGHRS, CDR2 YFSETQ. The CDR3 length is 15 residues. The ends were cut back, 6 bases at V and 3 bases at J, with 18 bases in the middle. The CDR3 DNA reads TGCGCCAGCAACCCTAAAACCGGACCAGAAGAGACCCAGTACTTC. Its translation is CASNPKTGPEETQYF.

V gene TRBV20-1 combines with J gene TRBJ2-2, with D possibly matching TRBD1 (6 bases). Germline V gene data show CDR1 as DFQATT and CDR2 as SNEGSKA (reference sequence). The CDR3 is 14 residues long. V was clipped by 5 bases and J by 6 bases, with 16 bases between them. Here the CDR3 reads CSAYSTGYPGELFF. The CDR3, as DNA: TGCAGTGCTTATTCTACAGGGTACCCCGGGGAGCTGTTTTTT.

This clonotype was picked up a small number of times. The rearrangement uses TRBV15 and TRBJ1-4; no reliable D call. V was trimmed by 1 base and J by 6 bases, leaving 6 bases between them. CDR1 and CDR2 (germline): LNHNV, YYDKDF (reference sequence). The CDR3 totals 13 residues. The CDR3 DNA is TGTGCCACCAGCAGAGTGACTGATGAAAAACTGTTTTTT. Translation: CATSRVTDEKLFF.

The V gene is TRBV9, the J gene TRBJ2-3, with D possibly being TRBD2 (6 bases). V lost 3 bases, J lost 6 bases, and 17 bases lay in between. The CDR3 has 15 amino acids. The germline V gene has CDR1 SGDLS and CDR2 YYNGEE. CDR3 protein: CASSAQGFGGDTQYF. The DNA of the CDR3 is TGTGCCAGCAGCGCCCAAGGGTTCGGAGGGGATACGCAGTATTTT.

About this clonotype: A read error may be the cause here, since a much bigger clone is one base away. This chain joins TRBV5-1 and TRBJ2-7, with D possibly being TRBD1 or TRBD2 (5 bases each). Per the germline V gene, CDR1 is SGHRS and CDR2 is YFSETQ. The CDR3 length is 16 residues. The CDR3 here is CAGSVRNDGTAYEQYF. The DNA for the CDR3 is TGCGCCGGCAGCGTGAGAAACGATGGGACGGCCTACGAGCAGTACTTC.

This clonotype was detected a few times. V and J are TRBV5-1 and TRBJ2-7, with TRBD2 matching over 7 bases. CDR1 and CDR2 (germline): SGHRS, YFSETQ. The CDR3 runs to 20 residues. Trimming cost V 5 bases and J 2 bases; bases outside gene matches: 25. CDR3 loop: CASSFLTVSRNSGLTYEQYF. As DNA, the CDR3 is TGCGCCAGCAGTTTCCTCACGGTTTCCCGGAATAGCGGGCTCACCTACGAGCAGTACTTC.

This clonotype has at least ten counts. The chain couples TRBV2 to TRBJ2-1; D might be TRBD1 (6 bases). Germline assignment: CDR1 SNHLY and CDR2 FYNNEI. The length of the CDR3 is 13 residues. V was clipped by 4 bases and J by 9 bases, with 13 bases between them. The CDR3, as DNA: TGTGCCAGCAGTGTTTTTAGAGGGGGTGAGCAGTTCTTC. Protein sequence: CASSVFRGGEQFF.

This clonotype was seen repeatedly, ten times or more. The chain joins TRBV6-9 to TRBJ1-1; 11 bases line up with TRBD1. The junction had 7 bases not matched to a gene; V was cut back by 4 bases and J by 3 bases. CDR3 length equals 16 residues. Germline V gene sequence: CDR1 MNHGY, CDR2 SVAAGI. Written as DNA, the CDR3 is TGTGCCAGCAGTTCCGTCCCGGGACAGGGGGACACTGAAGCTTTCTTT. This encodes CASSSVPGQGDTEAFF.

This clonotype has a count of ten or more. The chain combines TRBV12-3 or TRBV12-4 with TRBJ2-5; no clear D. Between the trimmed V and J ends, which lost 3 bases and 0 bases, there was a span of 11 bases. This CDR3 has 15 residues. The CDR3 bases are TGTGCCAGCAGTTTTGATCCCGGAGACCAAGAGACCCAGTACTTC. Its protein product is CASSFDPGDQETQYF.

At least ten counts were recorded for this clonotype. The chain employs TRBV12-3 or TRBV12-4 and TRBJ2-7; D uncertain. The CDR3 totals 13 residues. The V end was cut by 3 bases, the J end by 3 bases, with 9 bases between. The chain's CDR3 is CASSFTVLYEQYF. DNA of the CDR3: TGTGCCAGCAGTTTTACAGTCCTCTACGAGCAGTACTTC.